A single sample is the source of the 17 T cell receptor beta chains below, sequenced in a study of Tregs in tolerant kidney transplant recipients (dated by TCRdb to about 2019). Transplants used related donors with nonmyeloablative bone marrow transplantation; mixed chimerism was transient in the human trials. The library relied on the immunoSEQ multiplex PCR assay. In TCRdb, the immuneACCESS table is reduced to in-frame sequences with V and J assigned. These tables do not hold every clone; where another copy was compared, an unresolved V gene accounts for under half, and the others remain unexplained. The sample profile shows tens of thousands of clones; roughly 90% of them were found once. Clones ranked in the top ten supply 1.5% to 2% of the sample. The starting material was CD4+ T cells from blood (PBMCs), obtained 24 months after the transplant. The source is a human patient who received a combined kidney and bone marrow transplant. After a transplant, the donor of the graft may account for some T cells.

The gene calls are TRBV11-3 and TRBJ2-1; 7 bases agree with TRBD2. This CDR3 has 14 amino acids. V dropped 1 base and J dropped 7; count of bases not matched to a gene: 4. Germline CDR1 is SGHNT and CDR2 is YENEEA. The CDR3 DNA follows: TGTGCCAGCAGCTTAGTTAGCGGGCGTAATGAGCAGTTCTTC. It is translated as CASSLVSGRNEQFF. Drawing the rest from reference TRBV11-3 and TRBJ2-1, the complete variable domain is EAGVVQSPRYKIIEKKQPVAFWCNPISGHNTLYWYLQNLGQGPELLIRYENEEAVDDSQLPKDRFSAERLKGVDSTLKIQPAELGDSAVYLCASSLVSGRNEQFFGPGTRLTVL.

The chain has TRBV5-1 and TRBJ1-2; D gene unclear. Trimming took 0 bases from V and 0 from J, leaving 9 bases between them. Germline V gives CDR1 SGHRS, CDR2 YFSETQ. The CDR3 totals 15 residues. The CDR3 bases are TGCGCCAGCAGCTTGGACCCCGGGACTAACTATGGCTACACCTTC. This codes for CASSLDPGTNYGYTF.

This clone has a handful of counts. The genes are TRBV19 and TRBJ2-1; tentative D call: TRBD2 (7 bases). The CDR3 is made up of 15 amino acids. Germline assignment: CDR1 LNHDA and CDR2 SQIVND (reference sequence). Deletions cut 5 bases from V and 6 bases from J, with 17 bases between. As DNA, the CDR3 is TGTGCCAGTAGTGGACGGGGGGCCCTTGGCAATGAGCAGTTCTTC. Protein product: CASSGRGALGNEQFF.

This rearrangement joins TRBV19 to TRBJ2-2; maybe TRBD2 (5 bases). Germline loops: CDR1 LNHDA, CDR2 SQIVND (reference sequence). V lost 5 bases and J lost 9, with 13 bases in between. The CDR3 contains 13 residues. The CDR3 protein is CASSFRTARELFF. CDR3 nucleotides: TGTGCCAGTAGTTTCCGGACTGCCCGGGAGCTGTTTTTT.

The rearrangement links TRBV29-1 to TRBJ2-5; TRBD1 matches at 8 bases. The V segment lost 5 bases and the J segment 3 bases; nucleotides outside the gene matches: 2. From germline, CDR1 is SQVTM and CDR2 ANQGSEA. The CDR3 has 12 residues. CDR3 nucleotides: TGCAGCGTTAAACAGGGGGAAGAGACCCAGTACTTC. This codes for CSVKQGEETQYF. The whole variable domain, filled in from reference TRBV29-1 and TRBJ2-5, reads SAVISQKPSRDICQRGTSLTIQCQVDSQVTMMFWYRQQPGQSLTLIATANQGSEATYESGFVIDKFPISRPNLTFSTLTVSNMSPEDSSIYLCSVKQGEETQYFGPGTRLLVL.

Concerning this clone: This same CDR3 is encoded by further DNA sequences in the sample. This chain links TRBV7-9 with TRBJ1-2; D gene uncertain. The V end lost 4 bases, the J end lost 4 bases, and 7 bases lay between the germline ends. The length of the CDR3 is 12 residues. Germline V gene lookup returns CDR1 SEHNR and CDR2 FQNEAQ (reference sequence). As DNA, the CDR3 is TGTGCCAGCAGCTATGATAGCTATGGCTACACCTTC. Translating it yields CASSYDSYGYTF.

The chain couples TRBV7-2 to TRBJ2-1, with TRBD2 identical over 9 bases. V gave up 1 base and J gave up 3 bases; unmatched junction bases: 1. There are 15 residues in the CDR3. Germline V lookup: CDR1 SGHTA, CDR2 FQGNSA. The DNA of the CDR3 is TGTGCCAGCAGCTTAGTAGCGGGGGACTACAATGAGCAGTTCTTC. Its translation: CASSLVAGDYNEQFF.

The chain recombines TRBV28 with TRBJ1-1; D gene ambiguous. Germline V gene lookup returns CDR1 MDHEN and CDR2 SYDVKM. V was pared by 5 bases and J by 12 bases, with 16 bases between. The CDR3 extends over 12 amino acids. For the CDR3, the DNA is TGTGCCAGCAGTCCCAATACCTACAGAACTTTCTTT. Its protein product is CASSPNTYRTFF.

The J gene is TRBJ2-1, the V gene TRBV4-2; D gene ambiguous. V lost 0 bases and J 5 bases, leaving 5 bases between the germline ends. From germline, CDR1 is LGHNA and CDR2 YNFKEQ. CDR3 length: 13 residues. CDR3 residues: CASSQDLDNEQFF. The CDR3 coding sequence is TGTGCCAGCAGCCAAGATCTAGACAATGAGCAGTTCTTC.

The chain joins TRBV7-9 to TRBJ2-5; D possibly corresponds to TRBD2 (5 bases). Per the germline V gene, CDR1 is SEHNR and CDR2 is FQNEAQ (reference sequence). Trimming took 4 bases from V and 7 from J, leaving 13 bases between them. The CDR3 consists of 13 residues. CDR3 sequence: CASSSREGATQYF. In DNA form, the CDR3 reads TGTGCCAGCAGCTCGAGAGAGGGCGCGACCCAGTACTTC.

The V call is TRBV10-3, the J call TRBJ1-1; D is unresolved. Trimming took 5 bases from V and 8 from J, leaving 24 bases between them. Germline values: CDR1 ENHRY, CDR2 SYGVKD. This CDR3 region has 16 residues. CDR3 in DNA: TGTGCCATCAGTCACACCACTACCGCGGGGATCGGGGAAGCTTTCTTT. This sequence encodes CAISHTTTAGIGEAFF.

The table lists this clone with a few counts. This chain links TRBV5-6 with TRBJ1-1, with D tentatively TRBD1 (5 bases). The CDR3 covers 14 residues. Germline CDR1 SGHDT, CDR2 YYEEEE. The ends were cut back, 2 bases at V and 5 bases at J, with 13 bases in the middle. The CDR3 bases are TGTGCCAGCAGCTTTGGGGCAGGAATGACTGAAGCTTTCTTT. Protein sequence: CASSFGAGMTEAFF.

V is TRBV30 and J is TRBJ1-4; no clear D. Trimming pared 8 bases from V and 6 bases from J, leaving 10 bases between. Per the germline V gene, CDR1 is GTSNPN and CDR2 is SVGIG (reference sequence). This CDR3 is 11 amino acids long. The CDR3, as DNA: TGTGCCGGGCTCCCCCATGAAAAACTGTTTTTT. Its translation is CAGLPHEKLFF.

The chain uses TRBV7-8 and TRBJ1-2; 7 bases map to TRBD1. CDR3 length: 17 residues. Germline CDR1 is SGHVS and CDR2 is FQNEAQ. The V segment lost 5 bases and the J segment 0 bases; nucleotides outside the gene matches: 12. This chain's CDR3 is CASSGGQAVTTNYGYTF. The CDR3 nucleotides read TGTGCCAGCAGCGGAGGACAGGCTGTGACCACTAACTATGGCTACACCTTC. Using reference TRBV7-8 and TRBJ1-2 for the parts outside the CDR3, the full variable domain is GAGVSQSPRYKVAKRGQDVALRCDPISGHVSLFWYQQALGQGPEFLTYFQNEAQLDKSGLPSDRFFAERPEGSVSTLKIQRTQQEDSAVYLCASSGGQAVTTNYGYTFGSGTRLTVV.

The J gene is TRBJ2-6, the V gene TRBV4-1; D possibly corresponds to TRBD2 (6 bases). Germline V CDR1 and CDR2: MGHRA, YSYEKL. The CDR3 sequence is 20 residues long. The V gene lost 0 bases and the J gene lost 0 bases, with 18 bases spanning the gap. The CDR3 sequence is CASSQDPRLGPTSGANVLTF. Written as DNA, the CDR3 is TGCGCCAGCAGCCAAGATCCCCGACTAGGGCCGACCTCTGGGGCCAACGTCCTGACTTTC.

Worth noting for this clone: One end of the junction is discordant with germline, which a read error may explain. Within the sample, other DNA sequences also encode this same CDR3. DNA of the CDR3: TGTGCCAGCAGCAGGGGGCAACCCCTTAATAATTCCCCCCTCCACTTT. It specifies CASSRGQPLNNSPLHF. This rearrangement joins TRBV27 to TRBJ1-6; the match to TRBD1 covers 8 bases. Per the germline V gene, CDR1 is MNHEY and CDR2 is SMNVEV (reference sequence). The length of the CDR3 is 16 residues.

This clone was counted once. The chain joins TRBV30 to TRBJ1-4; 12 bases align to TRBD1. V trimming: 3 bases; J trimming: 7 bases; junction bases outside the gene matches: 12. Germline V lookup: CDR1 GTSNPN, CDR2 SVGIG (reference sequence). This CDR3 spans 17 amino acids. CDR3 in amino acids: CAWSPGQGATWGEKLFF. The CDR3 DNA is TGTGCCTGGAGCCCGGGACAGGGGGCGACTTGGGGTGAAAAACTGTTTTTT.